The 13 T cell receptor beta chains listed next were all sequenced from one sample in a study of tumor and adjacent non-tumor tissue in lung cancer. RNA was extracted from bulk tissue without any cell sorting. The normal lung tissue was taken more than 3 cm from the tumor edge. The library came from three nested PCR rounds adapted from ARM-PCR protocols. TCRdb re-called the multiplex PCR reads through MiXCR, storing one row per CDR3 protein. In the table there are about 100,000 distinct CDR3 sequences, 65% of which are singletons. Sequencing input: distant non-tumor lung tissue. The source is a man between 25 and 39 years old with non-small cell lung cancer.

Comments on this clonotype: Mismatch with germline at one junction end may stem from a read error. The chain carries TRBV7-8 and TRBJ2-2; D possibly corresponds to TRBD2 (7 bases). There are 15 residues in the CDR3. The germline CDR1 and CDR2 sequences are SGHVS and FQNEAQ. CDR3 residues: CVSSLSGTRTGELFF. CDR3 nucleotide sequence: TGTGTCAGCAGTTTAAGCGGGACACGGACCGGGGAGCTGTTTTTT.

With respect to this clonotype: A much larger clonotype is one base distant, so this may be a read error. The J gene is TRBJ1-1, the V gene TRBV20-1, with D hard to call. CDR1 is DFQATT and CDR2 is SNEGSKA in the germline V gene (reference sequence). The ends were cut back, 6 bases at V and 5 bases at J, with 10 bases in the middle. The CDR3 has 11 amino acids. The CDR3 region has the DNA TGCAGTGCCCGGAAGGGAACTGAAGCTTTCTTT. As protein: CSARKGTEAFF.

As regards this clonotype: Given the absence of the conserved phenylalanine or tryptophan at the CDR3 end, a read error is likely. This chain connects TRBV29-1 to TRBJ2-1; 7 positions match TRBD2. The J segment lost 3 bases and the V segment lost 5 bases, leaving 16 bases of the junction unmatched. CDR1 and CDR2 from the germline V gene are SQVTM and ANQGSEA. CDR3 length: 17 residues. The CDR3 is CSVYFPFAGEGYNEQFL. The CDR3 DNA follows: TGCAGCGTTTATTTCCCCTTCGCGGGAGAGGGCTACAATGAGCAGTTCTTA.

This clonotype was counted at least ten times. The V gene is TRBV20-1, the J gene TRBJ1-5; possibly TRBD1 for D (5 bases). The CDR3 is 14 amino acids. Between the trimmed V and J ends, which lost 0 bases and 2 bases, there was a span of 8 bases. Germline V gene data show CDR1 as DFQATT and CDR2 as SNEGSKA (reference sequence). This chain's CDR3 is CSARDRRGNQPQHF. The CDR3 DNA sequence: TGCAGTGCTAGAGACCGCAGGGGCAATCAGCCCCAGCATTTT.

By share, this clonotype ranks as medium-sized. The chain employs TRBV11-2 and TRBJ1-6, with a possible D match to TRBD1 (5 bases). CDR3 length equals 15 residues. CDR1 is SGHAT and CDR2 is FQNNGV in the germline V gene. Trimming removed 1 base at V and 12 bases at J, with 16 bases between. CDR3 DNA: TGTGCCAGCAGCTTAGTGGGCGACAGCTATTTACCCCTCCACTTT. Translated, it gives CASSLVGDSYLPLHF.

This clonotype was found once. No conserved phenylalanine or tryptophan ends this CDR3, so it is likely a read error. The chain carries TRBV12-3 or TRBV12-4 and TRBJ1-1; D might be TRBD1 (6 bases). The CDR3 has 13 amino acids. In DNA form, the CDR3 reads TGTGTCAGCAGTCAGGGGACGAACACTGAAGCTTTCTCT. This codes for CVSSQGTNTEAFS.

This clonotype has only a few counts. V usage is TRBV7-9 and J usage is TRBJ2-7, with 7 bases identical to TRBD2. This CDR3 has 15 residues. The V gene's germline CDR1 is SEHNR and CDR2 FQNEAQ (reference sequence). Unmatched junction bases numbered 11, after V lost 3 bases and J lost 6 bases. CDR3 region: CASSFGRESAREQYF. CDR3 nucleotides: TGTGCCAGCAGCTTTGGGCGGGAGTCAGCACGCGAGCAGTACTTC.

The V gene is TRBV12-3 or TRBV12-4, the J gene TRBJ2-6, with D possibly being TRBD1 (6 bases). This CDR3 contains 15 residues. V was shortened by 5 bases and J by 13 bases, with 21 bases between the two germline ends. The CDR3 nucleotides are TGTGCCAGCAGTCCCCAGGAACCTGGGGGCAATGTCCTGACTTTC. Residues: CASSPQEPGGNVLTF.

Comment on this clonotype: The missing conserved phenylalanine or tryptophan at the end of this CDR3 makes a read error likely. This chain joins TRBV4-1 and TRBJ1-4, with D possibly matching TRBD1 (5 bases). The CDR3 extends over 17 amino acids. Germline V gene data show CDR1 as MGHRA and CDR2 as YSYEKL. CDR3 protein: CASSQDNGDLFNEKLFY. CDR3 in DNA: TGTGCCAGCAGCCAAGATAACGGGGACCTATTTAATGAAAAACTGTTTTAT.

In regard to this clonotype: At one boundary the junction diverges from the germline segment, which might be a read error. This chain connects TRBV6-2 or TRBV6-3 to TRBJ2-6, with D maybe TRBD2 (6 bases). The CDR3 extends over 16 amino acids. Looked up from germline, CDR1 is MNHEY and CDR2 is SVGEGT. The CDR3 reads CANSSGGGYGANVLTF. CDR3 nucleotide sequence: TGTGCCAACAGTTCCGGTGGGGGGTACGGGGCCAACGTCCTGACTTTC.

Details on this clonotype: Since a much larger clone is just one base distant, this may be a read error. The chain carries TRBV12-3 or TRBV12-4 and TRBJ2-5, with D perhaps TRBD1 or TRBD2 (5 bases each). The CDR3 extends over 14 amino acids. CDR3 amino acids: CTSSPPGLQETQYF. In nucleotides, the CDR3 is TGTACCAGCAGTCCGCCGGGGCTCCAAGAGACCCAGTACTTC.

The rearrangement joins TRBV28 to TRBJ1-1; a possible D gene is TRBD1 (6 bases). V dropped 5 bases and J dropped 14 bases, with 21 bases sitting between them. This CDR3 has 13 amino acids. Germline V CDR1 and CDR2: MDHEN, SYDVKM. Here the CDR3 DNA reads TGTGCCAGCAGTGGGTCCGGGGCAGGGGTCGCATTCTTT. This encodes CASSGSGAGVAFF.

This clonotype was detected ten times or more. This chain uses TRBV4-3 with TRBJ2-1; 7 positions agree with TRBD1. This CDR3 has 16 amino acids. Trimming removed 0 bases from V and 7 bases from J; junction bases left unmatched: 9. Looked up from germline, CDR1 is LGHNA and CDR2 is YSLEER. The CDR3 sequence: CASSQDRGLGRNEQFF. The CDR3 bases are TGCGCCAGCAGCCAAGATAGGGGGCTAGGCCGGAATGAGCAGTTCTTC.